The 25 T cell receptor beta chains below come from one sample, sequenced in a study of T cell repertoires in cytomegalovirus infection. No antigens are known for them. MiXCR, run by TCRdb on the reads, gives a single entry per CDR3 protein. The data show some 700,000 distinct CDR3 sequences, around a third seen once. The sample consisted of cultured PBMCs, taken from culture after CMV antigen stimulation. These receptors all stem from a human donor in good health (CMV status not recorded). Some clones in this sample may be carry-over from other donors' samples.

The rearrangement uses TRBV6-5 and TRBJ1-2, with D hard to call. Trimming cost V 5 bases and J 3 bases, with 10 bases left between them. Germline V CDR1 and CDR2: MNHEY, SVGAGI. This CDR3 is 13 amino acids long. The CDR3 here is CASSPSYDYGYTF. CDR3 bases: TGTGCCAGCAGTCCCTCGTACGACTATGGCTACACCTTC.

About this clonotype: A much larger clonotype is one base distant, so this may be a read error. The chain combines TRBV12-3 or TRBV12-4 with TRBJ1-2; tentatively, D is TRBD1 (5 bases). The CDR3 has 12 amino acids. V dropped 6 bases and J dropped 2 bases, with 7 bases sitting between them. This CDR3 reads CASRAGNYGYTF. In nucleotides, the CDR3 is TGTGCCAGCAGGGCAGGGAACTATGGCTACACCTTC.

In this sample, this clonotype turned up a few times. V and J are TRBV28 and TRBJ2-1; possibly TRBD1 or TRBD2 for D (5 bases each). V gave up 1 base and J gave up 15 bases, with 10 bases separating them. Germline loops: CDR1 MDHEN, CDR2 SYDVKM. This CDR3 region has 11 residues. DNA of the CDR3: TGTGCCAGCAGTTTATCTCGGGGCTCGTTCTTC. Its protein product is CASSLSRGSFF.

The chain employs TRBV29-1 and TRBJ2-1; D remains ambiguous. CDR3 size: 15 residues. Trimming pared 3 bases from V and 0 bases from J, leaving 12 bases between. Germline V CDR1 and CDR2: SQVTM, ANQGSEA. The CDR3 DNA reads as TGCAGCGTTGAGATAGGGCGATTCTCCTACAATGAGCAGTTCTTC. This encodes CSVEIGRFSYNEQFF.

The chain is built from TRBV12-3 or TRBV12-4 and TRBJ2-4, with TRBD1 matching 7 bases. The CDR3 contains 17 residues. Unmatched junction bases numbered 10, after V lost 5 bases and J lost 0 bases. CDR3 nucleotide sequence: TGTGCCAGCAGTGGGCCCAGGGGGACGTTAGCCAAAAACATTCAGTACTTC. The encoded protein is CASSGPRGTLAKNIQYF.

This clonotype was counted a single time. The chain combines TRBV7-9 with TRBJ2-1; a weak D match, TRBD2 (6 bases). Trimming left V 5 bases short and J 6 bases short, with 29 bases between. CDR1 is SEHNR and CDR2 is FQNEAQ in the germline V gene (reference sequence). The CDR3 is 19 amino acids. The CDR3 DNA sequence: TGTGCCAGCAGCACAACGACAATTACGACTAGAGAAGCCTTCAATGAGCAGTTCTTC. Protein: CASSTTTITTREAFNEQFF.

The rearrangement uses TRBV6-8 and TRBJ2-7; 7 bases fit TRBD2. The V gene end was trimmed by 3 bases and the J gene end by 4 bases; junction bases not matched to a gene: 9. This CDR3 is built from 15 residues. Germline assignment: CDR1 MNHGY and CDR2 SAAAGT. Written as DNA, the CDR3 is TGTGCCAGCAGTTATTTCCGCGGGGGAAGATACGAGCAGTACTTC. Residues: CASSYFRGGRYEQYF.

V is TRBV10-3 and J is TRBJ2-7; D remains ambiguous. Looked up from germline, CDR1 is ENHRY and CDR2 is SYGVKD. V was pared by 4 bases and J by 3 bases, with 13 bases between. The CDR3 spans 14 residues. The CDR3 sequence is CAISVLGPLYEQYF. The CDR3 nucleotides are TGTGCCATCAGTGTCCTCGGCCCTCTCTACGAGCAGTACTTC.

This clonotype has more than one count but fewer than ten. This chain uses TRBV12-3 or TRBV12-4 with TRBJ2-1; possibly TRBD2 for D (6 bases). This CDR3 is 16 amino acids long. Trimming removed 2 bases from V and 6 bases from J, with 17 bases in between. CDR3 nucleotides: TGTGCCAGCAGTTTAAGTGGGGCGGGAAGTTCCAATGAGCAGTTCTTC. As protein: CASSLSGAGSSNEQFF.

This clonotype was observed a few times. This sequence joins TRBV7-2 and TRBJ2-5; no clear D gene. The CDR3 has 15 amino acids. The V gene lost 2 bases and the J gene lost 2 bases, with 12 bases spanning the gap. The germline V gene encodes CDR1 SGHTA and CDR2 FQGNSA. The CDR3 sequence: CASSLYKSPQETQYF. The CDR3, as DNA: TGTGCCAGCAGCTTATATAAAAGCCCACAAGAGACCCAGTACTTC.

A few counts support this clonotype. The V and J genes are TRBV4-3 and TRBJ2-1, with D tentatively TRBD1 or TRBD2 (5 bases each). The CDR3 runs to 15 residues. Germline lookup yields CDR1 LGHNA and CDR2 YSLEER. The germline V and J ends were trimmed by 2 bases and 2 bases, with 10 bases remaining between them. CDR3 DNA: TGCGCCAGCAGCCAACTCATGGGACCCTACAATGAGCAGTTCTTC. Translating it yields CASSQLMGPYNEQFF.

This clonotype showed up just a few times. This CDR3 is CSADIGGGGLDTQYF. Written as DNA, the CDR3 is TGCAGTGCCGATATAGGGGGAGGTGGGTTGGATACGCAGTATTTT. The chain links TRBV20-1 to TRBJ2-3; D possibly uses TRBD1 or TRBD2 (6 bases each). Germline CDR1 reads DFQATT; CDR2 reads SNEGSKA (reference sequence). V dropped 6 bases and J dropped 6 bases, with 22 bases sitting between them. This CDR3 region has 15 residues.

This clonotype was counted between two and nine times. The genes are TRBV5-4 and TRBJ2-2; D uncertain. This CDR3 is built from 15 residues. The V end was cut by 0 bases, the J end by 5 bases, with 11 bases between. CDR1 is SGHNT, CDR2 YYREEE, per germline (reference sequence). The CDR3 protein is CASSLGLEPTGELFF. In nucleotides, the CDR3 is TGTGCCAGCAGCTTGGGATTGGAACCGACCGGGGAGCTGTTTTTT. Drawing the rest from reference TRBV5-4 and TRBJ2-2, the complete variable domain is ETGVTQSPTHLIKTRGQQVTLRCSSQSGHNTVSWYQQALGQGPQFIFQYYREEENGRGNFPPRFSGLQFPNYSSELNVNALELDDSALYLCASSLGLEPTGELFFGEGSRLTVL.

This clonotype was seen more than once but under ten times. The CDR3: CASSLRTLGQLFF. The CDR3 DNA follows: TGTGCCAGCAGCCTCCGGACCCTCGGTCAACTGTTTTTT. The chain combines TRBV7-6 with TRBJ1-4; D is uncertain. CDR3 length: 13 amino acids. The V end lost 5 bases, the J end lost 12 bases, and 16 bases lay between the germline ends. The V gene's germline CDR1 is SGHVS and CDR2 FNYEAQ.

This clonotype was detected only a few times. The V call is TRBV7-2, the J call TRBJ2-1; no reliable D call. Germline CDR1 SGHTA, CDR2 FQGNSA. Trimming shortened V by 7 bases and J by 9 bases, and 13 bases separated the two germline ends. This CDR3 comprises 12 residues. Here the CDR3 DNA reads TGTGCCAGCAACCACGACTTGAGTGAGCAGTTCTTC. It yields the protein CASNHDLSEQFF.

This clonotype occurred a few times. The V call is TRBV28, the J call TRBJ1-4; 7 nucleotides agree with TRBD1. Per germline, CDR1 MDHEN and CDR2 SYDVKM. CDR3 length: 20 amino acids. With 3 bases clipped from V and 0 bases from J, the junction kept 16 bases outside the gene matches. DNA for the CDR3: TGTGCCAGCAGTTTTCCCGGGGTTGGGACAGAGACCGCAACTAATGAAAAACTGTTTTTT. Protein product: CASSFPGVGTETATNEKLFF.

This clonotype was detected only a few times. The CDR3 loop reads CASSQLYSGELFF. The CDR3 nucleotides read TGTGCCAGCAGCCAATTGTATTCCGGGGAGCTGTTTTTT. This rearrangement joins TRBV14 to TRBJ2-2; D gene ambiguous. The CDR3 is 13 amino acids. Germline V gene data show CDR1 as SGHDN and CDR2 as FVKESK. The V end was cut by 2 bases, the J end by 6 bases, with 7 bases between.

The CDR3 nucleotides are TGCAGCGTTGAAGTGATGGGTTACAATGAGCAGTTCTTC. Its translation: CSVEVMGYNEQFF. The chain recombines TRBV29-1 with TRBJ2-1, with unresolved D. The ends were cut back, 1 base at V and 4 bases at J, with 8 bases in the middle. CDR1 is SQVTM and CDR2 is ANQGSEA in the germline V gene. This CDR3 comprises 13 residues.

This clonotype was seen more than once but under ten times. The CDR3, as DNA: TGTGCCAGCAGCCCACGACTAGCGGGAGTGTATGAGACCCAGTACTTC. Its protein is CASSPRLAGVYETQYF. The chain uses TRBV5-4 and TRBJ2-5, with TRBD2 matching 12 bases. The CDR3 has 16 residues. The trim removed 4 bases at V and 5 bases at J, leaving 9 bases unmatched. CDR1 and CDR2 from the germline V gene are SGHNT and YYREEE (reference sequence).

The gene calls are TRBV20-1 and TRBJ1-5; the D gene is possibly TRBD1 (5 bases). The V end lost 6 bases, the J end lost 1 base, and 7 bases lay between the germline ends. Germline CDR1 DFQATT, CDR2 SNEGSKA (reference sequence). This CDR3 spans 12 amino acids. The CDR3 protein is CSARQSNQPQHF. In DNA, the CDR3 is TGCAGTGCAAGACAGAGCAATCAGCCCCAGCATTTT.

There are a few counts of this clonotype. This chain joins TRBV19 and TRBJ2-2, with D tentatively TRBD2 (5 bases). The CDR3 consists of 15 residues. V lost 5 bases and J 0 bases, leaving 10 bases between the germline ends. Per germline, CDR1 LNHDA and CDR2 SQIVND (reference sequence). The CDR3 protein is CASSVQTTNTGELFF. As DNA, the CDR3 is TGTGCCAGTAGTGTCCAGACTACGAACACCGGGGAGCTGTTTTTT.

In this sample, this clonotype turned up a few times. The chain couples TRBV6-1 to TRBJ1-1; D is unclear. CDR3 length: 13 amino acids. V was shortened by 7 bases and J by 0 bases, with 9 bases between the two germline ends. Germline V lookup: CDR1 MNHNS, CDR2 SASEGT. CDR3 loop: CASTLSLNTEAFF. CDR3 in DNA: TGTGCCAGCACCTTGTCTCTGAACACTGAAGCTTTCTTT.

This chain connects TRBV12-3 or TRBV12-4 to TRBJ2-7, with 7 bases identical to TRBD1. This CDR3 contains 15 residues. After removal of 6 bases from V and 1 base from J, the junction contained 9 bases not matched to a gene. The DNA for the CDR3 is TGTGCCAGCAGACTTTCTCGGGACAGTTCCTACGAGCAGTACTTC. Encoded protein: CASRLSRDSSYEQYF.

A note on this clonotype: At one boundary the junction diverges from the germline segment, which might be a read error. The chain combines TRBV7-2 with TRBJ2-7, with 7 positions matching TRBD2. The CDR3 is 15 residues long. Germline V gives CDR1 SGHTA, CDR2 FQGNSA. CDR3 nucleotides: TGTGCCAGCAGCTTTGTAGCGGGTCTGTCCTACGAGCGGTACTTC. This codes for CASSFVAGLSYERYF.

This clonotype has just a few counts. The J gene is TRBJ2-3, the V gene TRBV6-6; D may be TRBD2 (5 bases). V was trimmed by 6 bases and J by 0 bases, leaving 10 bases between them. The germline V gene has CDR1 MNHNY and CDR2 SVGAGI (reference sequence). The CDR3 runs 14 residues. The CDR3 region is CASSSGWSTDTQYF. CDR3 nucleotides: TGTGCCAGCAGCTCGGGGTGGAGCACAGATACGCAGTATTTT.